These 14 T cell receptor beta chains were all obtained from the same sample, sequenced in a study of T-cell reconstitution after alpha-beta-depleted transplantation in children. Preparation of the TCRbeta library involved a method that used unique molecular identifiers. TCRdb ran MiXCR on the PCR reads and lists one entry per CDR3 protein. The sample carries about 440,000 distinct CDR3 sequences, 43% recorded once. Here the sequenced sample was PBMCs, taken before TCRalphabeta/CD19-depleted stem cell transplant. Receptors were obtained from a girl between 2 and 10 years old with aplastic anemia, due to receive a stem cell transplant.

This clonotype has at least ten counts. The chain combines TRBV7-6 with TRBJ2-4; 8 bases fit TRBD2. The CDR3 has 14 residues. CDR1 and CDR2 (germline): SGHVS, FNYEAQ. V gave up 5 bases and J gave up 8 bases; unmatched junction bases: 8. The CDR3 DNA reads TGTGCCAGCAGCATTAGCGGGGAGGGGGACATTCAGTACTTC. It specifies CASSISGEGDIQYF.

The chain uses TRBV12-3 or TRBV12-4 and TRBJ2-3, with D unresolved. There are 17 residues in the CDR3. V lost 3 bases and J lost 1, with 17 bases in between. The CDR3 here is CASSFRVGPTGTDTQYF. CDR3 DNA: TGTGCCAGCAGTTTCCGTGTCGGCCCGACGGGCACAGATACGCAGTATTTT.

Comment on this clonotype: Its ends do not fully match the called genes, so a read error is possible. This chain joins TRBV10-3 and TRBJ2-1, with D hard to call. There are 12 residues in the CDR3. Germline lookup yields CDR1 ENHRY and CDR2 SYGVKD. This CDR3 is CAISDSDNEQFF. CDR3 bases: TGTGCCATCAGTGACTCCGACAATGAGCAGTTCTTC.

In this sample, this clonotype turned up a few times. V usage is TRBV5-5 and J usage is TRBJ1-6; no clear D. Germline V gene sequence: CDR1 SGHKS, CDR2 YYEKEE (reference sequence). Trimming cost V 2 bases and J 1 base, with 13 bases left between them. This CDR3 contains 17 residues. The CDR3 DNA is TGTGCCAGCAGCTTAAGTGGGGTGGTTTCCTATAATTCACCCCTCCACTTT. Translation gives CASSLSGVVSYNSPLHF.

The sample holds many counts of this clonotype. V gene TRBV4-3 combines with J gene TRBJ2-1; weak D call: TRBD1 (5 bases). V lost 4 bases, J lost 2 bases, and 15 bases lay in between. This CDR3 is 16 amino acids long. Germline-derived CDR1 and CDR2 are LGHNA and YSLEER. The CDR3 DNA is TGCGCCAGCAGCCCCACCGACTGGGGCACCTACAATGAGCAGTTCTTC. This sequence encodes CASSPTDWGTYNEQFF.

V gene TRBV28 combines with J gene TRBJ2-7; unclear D gene. Trimming cost V 6 bases and J 4 bases, with 13 bases left between them. This CDR3 region has 13 residues. Germline CDR1 MDHEN, CDR2 SYDVKM. CDR3 residues: CASSQYKRYEQYF. CDR3 coding DNA: TGTGCCAGCAGCCAGTACAAACGTTACGAGCAGTACTTC.

This clonotype was recorded many times. The chain has TRBV10-3 and TRBJ2-7; 10 bases are shared with TRBD1. Germline V CDR1 and CDR2: ENHRY, SYGVKD. The CDR3 totals 15 residues. The V gene end was trimmed by 4 bases and the J gene end by 2 bases; junction bases not matched to a gene: 5. Here the CDR3 DNA reads TGTGCCATCAGTGGGGGGGGACAGGGGACCTACGAGCAGTACTTC. Protein sequence: CAISGGGQGTYEQYF.

This CDR3 reads CASTTSGRSGTDTQYF. CDR3 DNA: TGCGCCAGCACCACTAGCGGGAGGTCTGGCACAGATACGCAGTATTTT. The rearrangement joins TRBV10-2 to TRBJ2-3; TRBD2 matches 12 bases. The CDR3 totals 16 residues. Germline V lookup: CDR1 WSHSY, CDR2 SAAADI. The junction had 6 bases not matched to a gene; V was cut back by 7 bases and J by 1 base.

The rearrangement uses TRBV20-1 and TRBJ2-7, with D possibly matching TRBD1 (6 bases). This CDR3 comprises 13 residues. V gave up 3 bases and J gave up 0 bases, with 9 bases separating them. Germline assignment: CDR1 DFQATT and CDR2 SNEGSKA (reference sequence). The CDR3 protein is CSASLDSSYEQYF. The DNA for the CDR3 is TGCAGTGCTAGTCTGGACAGCTCCTACGAGCAGTACTTC.

The V call is TRBV20-1, the J call TRBJ2-1; TRBD2 matches 11 bases. The CDR3 contains 14 residues. The germline V gene has CDR1 DFQATT and CDR2 SNEGSKA (reference sequence). J gave up 8 bases and V 6 bases, and 9 bases lay outside the gene matches. In nucleotides, the CDR3 is TGCAGTGCCAGTAGTAGCGGGAGGGTCCATGAGCAGTTCTTC. As protein: CSASSSGRVHEQFF.

This clonotype appeared many times. The V gene is TRBV20-1, the J gene TRBJ2-1; TRBD1 might be the D (7 bases). Germline V gives CDR1 DFQATT, CDR2 SNEGSKA (reference sequence). CDR3 length: 13 amino acids. V dropped 8 bases and J dropped 5 bases, with 16 bases sitting between them. The CDR3 DNA reads as TGCAGTCTACGACAGGGACTCGACAATGAGCAGTTCTTC. This encodes CSLRQGLDNEQFF.

In this sample, this clonotype turned up many times. The chain links TRBV15 to TRBJ2-5; a weak D match, TRBD1 (5 bases). CDR3 size: 16 residues. V dropped 0 bases and J dropped 5 bases, with 16 bases sitting between them. The germline V gene has CDR1 LNHNV and CDR2 YYDKDF (reference sequence). The CDR3 spells CATSRDPGKSGETQYF. The CDR3 nucleotides read TGTGCCACCAGCAGAGATCCAGGGAAGAGTGGGGAGACCCAGTACTTC.

This clonotype has more than one count but fewer than ten. This chain connects TRBV20-1 to TRBJ2-1; D not resolved. There are 16 residues in the CDR3. Germline-derived CDR1 and CDR2 are DFQATT and SNEGSKA (reference sequence). The ends were cut back, 6 bases at V and 7 bases at J, with 25 bases in the middle. The CDR3 DNA reads as TGCAGTGCCATCTCGTTGTGGCAGTTTGATCGGAATGAGCAGTTCTTC. Amino acids: CSAISLWQFDRNEQFF.

This chain links TRBV5-1 with TRBJ2-7; possible D gene TRBD2, 5 bases. The CDR3 length is 13 residues. V gave up 9 bases and J gave up 2 bases, with 15 bases separating them. Germline loops: CDR1 SGHRS, CDR2 YFSETQ. The CDR3 loop reads CATRVGQTYEQYF. Written as DNA, the CDR3 is TGCGCCACGAGGGTAGGCCAGACCTACGAGCAGTACTTC.